This T cell receptor (beta chain) was captured in a study of cytomegalovirus exposure and HLA in healthy donors listed by TCRdb under 2017. Concerning the study at large: In an earlier analysis of under 600 of the donors, 250 to 350 Gb of sequence data and 90 million to 120 million unique TCR beta sequences from 180 million or so T cells were reported. Around 330 gigabases of sequencing data and 75 million to 85 million unique TCR sequences made up an early release that covered about 640 HLA-typed donors. Of the 350 to 450 genotyped donors, approximately 82% fell in the genetic ancestry cluster associated with self-reported Caucasian donors. The study was designed to test whether signatures of past pathogen exposure could be identified by cataloging public T cell receptors. Using immunosequencing, the study profiled T cell repertoires from 666 subjects and related those repertoires to cytomegalovirus serostatus. Along with the roughly 700-subject first cohort, a separate validation cohort of over 90 different subjects was used. High-throughput TCR immunosequencing, statistical association of individual TCRs with disease status, and machine learning were combined to predict cytomegalovirus infection status. To study patterns of TCR occurrence, a later analysis re-analyzed previously published TCR beta repertoires from 600 to 750 donors and added high-resolution HLA genotyping. The later analysis used no new phenotypic data to find candidate immune exposures, relying instead on TCR beta sequences and their occurrence across donors. An earlier analysis of around 540 of the donors applied high-throughput TCR beta sequencing to assess whether each TCR beta V gene segment acted as functional or pseudogenic. Donor age, sex, ethnicity and CMV serostatus were compiled alongside the repertoire data. In a later genetic analysis, genome-wide SNP genotypes for about 60% of the 666 donors were used, and that subset was treated as a discovery cohort. Every discovery cohort repertoire had been produced on one sequencing platform. Class I and class II HLA loci were covered by the typing at four-digit resolution. Typing coverage differed by locus: A, B, C, DRB1 and DQB1 were typed in roughly 620-640 donors, DQA1 in roughly 510, DPA1 in 600 to 610, and DPB1 in roughly 450. Four or five DR-DQ haplotypes were handled as single units for association and clustering because linkage in the cohort was strong. Among about 410 genotyped donors of the cohort, an average of about 220,000 unique TCR beta nucleotide sequences was sequenced per donor, of which roughly 17% were non-productive.

The library relied on the immunoSEQ multiplex PCR assay. A mixture of 60 forward primers for TCR Vbeta segments and 13 reverse primers for TCR Jbeta segments was used in the multiplex PCR. Amplification of the CDR3 region of rearranged TCR beta genes was performed with a multiplex PCR assay on genomic DNA. The Illumina HiSeq System was used to sequence the amplified TCR beta libraries as 87-base-pair reads. The authors processed their data as follows. Across the 600 to 700 repertoires, a later analysis counted 80 million or so unique TCR beta chains, 8.5 million to 12 million of which were shared by at least two donors. To remove PCR and sequencing errors, raw reads were error-corrected and collapsed into unique sequences using a nearest-neighbor algorithm that merged closely related sequences. CDR3 sequences were aligned to IMGT reference sequences to assign V, D and J gene segments. For a sequence to be retained, a match of at least six nucleotides was required to both a V gene segment and a J gene segment. Rearrangements were classified as productive when the CDR3 lacked stop codons and remained in frame with V and J, and all other rearrangements were classified as non-productive. CDR3 was defined according to IMGT convention as the region running from the second conserved V-encoded cysteine to the conserved J-encoded phenylalanine. The earlier analysis of about 570 of the donors excluded any sequence lacking an unambiguous match to a single V gene segment. An earlier analysis of some 500 of the donors classified V segments as functional when productive rearrangements were above 56.7% and as segregating when the standard deviation between donors was above 5%. A statistical classification framework was built for diagnosing cytomegalovirus status from the catalog of TCR beta chain sequences. V and J gene assignment, in a later analysis, came from comparing TCR nucleotide sequences with IMGT/GENE-DB human TR gene sequences. In a later analysis, CDR3 sequences and most-parsimonious VDJ recombination scenarios were assigned using the TCRdist pipeline. A later analysis defined each TCR beta chain by its CDR3 amino acid sequence plus V-gene family, and excluded reads lacking a unique V-gene family. As a way to deal with suspected cross-contamination and a sequencing artifact, a later analysis dropped roughly 620 nucleotide sequences that were highly shared and had low generation probability. A later analysis calculated a clonal expansion index for each public chain from normalized within-repertoire ranks of inferred template counts. In a later analysis, generation probabilities were computed with a VDJ recombination model fitted to out-of-frame rearrangements, and the resulting probabilities were checked against IGoR. In a later analysis, TCR-TCR, TCR-HLA and TCR-CMV co-occurrence was scored with hypergeometric tests, and a repertoire-size bias correction was applied to TCR pairs. A later analysis estimated false discovery rates by permuting HLA or CMV assignments 20 times. A later analysis grouped co-occurring TCRs with DBSCAN, adding TCRdist sequence similarity when clustering within HLA-allele-positive subsets. Co-occurrence clustering excluded repertoires with fewer than 30,000 or more than 120,000 public chains, plus five with anomalous nucleotide sharing. TCRdb retrieved this table from immuneACCESS and kept in-frame rearrangements only. Not all clones are present; in checked studies, unresolved V genes account for under half, and no reason is known for the remainder. Clonal size and the V and J genes are those of that table, whereas D and trimming came from the DNA. The data table for this sample lists roughly 120,000 clones. The ten largest account for 2% to 2.5% of the sample.

Notes on this clone: Its binding antigen is unknown.

The cohort was made up of roughly 670 healthy bone marrow donors. At the time of sampling, all cohort members were nominally healthy, though unrecorded immune exposures were likely present. The donor tested CMV seronegative, placing the donor among the 300 to 450 seronegative members of the cohort. Every donor gave a peripheral blood sample, and the peripheral blood mononuclear cells from that sample were used for TCR beta sequencing. The Qiagen DNeasy Blood Extraction Kit was used to extract genomic DNA from the blood cell samples. A distance of 12 bases separates the germline ends of V and J, which lose 0 bases and 1 base respectively. The CDR1 and CDR2 encoded by the germline V gene are KGHSH and LQKENI. From the cysteine up to the phenylalanine, the CDR3 has a length of 16 residues. Of all the DNA, just the CDR3 is kept, 48 bases in frame from base 1. Beyond this particular receptor, the publication reports: Correlated functional status among segregating V segments might reflect linkage disequilibrium, but an unknown experimental factor could not be ruled out. While some public TCRs were present in many individuals, most TCR sequences turned up only very rarely across donors. Some 16 rarely observed V segments, including chromosome 9 orphons, were excluded from the earlier analysis of several hundred of the donors because counts were too low. It was suggested by the authors that the approach could potentially be generalized to other disease states and immunological phenotypes. In a later analysis, HLA-associated TCR beta chains showed more clonal expansion and lower generation probabilities than non-associated chains that were equally common. In the study, roughly 160 TCR beta chains were listed as associated with cytomegalovirus. Presence/absence analyses assumed roughly uniform sequencing depth across donors, an assumption that may not hold. An association between a missense DCLRE1C variant and V-gene and J-gene trimming of TCR beta chains was found in a later genetic analysis and replicated in an independent cohort. CMV serostatus was the only immune exposure information available for the cohort. In both the original and validation cohorts, the classifier was reported to diagnose cytomegalovirus status with high specificity and sensitivity. Most CMV-associated TCR beta chains appeared to be HLA-restricted in a later analysis, and the HLA associations seemed to be driven largely by CMV exposure. In a later analysis, the rate of TCR association differed among HLA loci, with DRB1 alleles having the most associated TCRs and HLA-C alleles having the fewest. In an earlier analysis of approximately 600 of the donors, most TCR beta V segments were observed in productive rearrangements about 87% or about 30% of the time, broadly matching IMGT annotations. A cluster of highly shared sequence variants was judged likely to be a technical artifact of the sequencing pipeline. A further reported finding was that TCR beta sequences accurately predicted the HLA-A and HLA-B alleles for most subjects in the first cohort. This cohort had only TCR beta chains sequenced, and the lack of alpha or paired-chain data limited which features could be detected. A later analysis associated about 16,000 TCR beta sequences with specific HLA alleles at a false discovery rate of 0.05. In vitro tests confirmed that a few of the cytomegalovirus-associated TCR beta chains recognize cytomegalovirus antigens. Some IMGT-functional V segments, including TRBV6-2 and TRBV6-3, could not be told apart with the 87-base-pair reads, so those segments were excluded. Because HLA typing was unavailable for some donors at each locus, only the typed subset was used in association tests. Strong co-occurrence of HLA alleles, especially DR and DQ, made assigning TCR associations to individual alleles difficult. A later analysis reported that several top co-occurrence clusters appeared linked to parvovirus B19, influenza, CMV and Epstein-Barr virus. According to a later genetic analysis, donors in an Asian-associated ancestry cluster had fewer N-insertions in productive TCRs than the approximately 670-donor mean.

What was sequenced was PBMCs. This clonotype originated in a middle-aged man in good health and CMV-seronegative. The chain uses TRBV18 and TRBJ1-2; 5 matching bases give a weak D call of TRBD1. CDR3 loop: CASSPPGTILNYGYTF. The sequenced DNA: TGTGCCAGCTCACCACCGGGGACTATACTTAACTATGGCTACACCTTC.